These 9 T cell receptor beta chains originate from one sample sequenced in a study of blood T cells in healthy people across ages. Through a sample-barcoded 5' primer and a J-beta primer mix, a second PCR was run for roughly 7 to 12 cycles. TCRdb re-called the 5' RACE reads through MiXCR, storing one row per CDR3 protein. Counted here are 1.2 million to 1.5 million distinct CDR3 sequences, roughly 64% occurring once; the ten biggest clones make up 6.5% to 8%. Input material: blood. These receptors all stem from a young man in good health.

V and J are TRBV28 and TRBJ1-2; D is undetermined. V shed 2 bases and J shed 2 bases, with 12 bases lying between them. Per the germline V gene, CDR1 is MDHEN and CDR2 is SYDVKM. This CDR3 is 15 amino acids long. As DNA, the CDR3 is TGTGCCAGCAGTTTAGTGGGAGTATCCAACTATGGCTACACCTTC. Its protein product is CASSLVGVSNYGYTF.

The rearrangement joins TRBV29-1 to TRBJ2-1; 14 nucleotides match TRBD2. The CDR3 extends over 16 amino acids. J lost 9 bases, V lost 7 bases, and 14 bases had no gene match. Germline V gene lookup returns CDR1 SQVTM and CDR2 ANQGSEA. The CDR3 protein is CSAKGLAGDQYAEQFF. The CDR3 DNA reads TGCAGCGCAAAGGGACTAGCGGGAGATCAGTATGCTGAGCAGTTCTTC.

V usage is TRBV12-3 or TRBV12-4 and J usage is TRBJ2-6; tentatively, D is TRBD1 (6 bases). Trimming removed 7 bases at V and 2 bases at J, with 18 bases between. There are 17 residues in the CDR3. The DNA for the CDR3 is TGTGCCAGCACTACGAGGGGGTTATCTGCTGGGGCCAACGTCCTGACTTTC. Its protein is CASTTRGLSAGANVLTF.

This clonotype was counted only a few times. The chain links TRBV20-1 to TRBJ1-6; perhaps TRBD1 as D (5 bases). Germline assignment: CDR1 DFQATT and CDR2 SNEGSKA (reference sequence). Trimming shortened V by 5 bases and J by 0 bases, and 8 bases separated the two germline ends. The CDR3 spans 14 residues. CDR3 DNA sequence: TGCAGTGCTGGGGGGAGCTCCTATAATTCACCCCTCCACTTT. Translating it yields CSAGGSSYNSPLHF.

The chain is built from TRBV12-3 or TRBV12-4 and TRBJ2-7; TRBD2 matches 12 bases. This CDR3 has 16 residues. Trimming cost V 4 bases and J 4 bases; bases outside gene matches: 8. CDR3 in DNA: TGTGCCAGCAGTTCTTGGACTAGCGGGAAGATGTACGAGCAGTACTTC. It codes for CASSSWTSGKMYEQYF.

J is TRBJ2-7 and V is TRBV2; D unresolved. The CDR3 contains 15 residues. The V and J ends lost 6 bases and 0 bases respectively, with 15 bases between them. Per the germline V gene, CDR1 is SNHLY and CDR2 is FYNNEI. The CDR3 reads CASRPRGQNSYEQYF. Here the CDR3 DNA reads TGTGCCAGCAGACCCCGTGGGCAGAACTCCTACGAGCAGTACTTC.

This chain joins TRBV4-2 and TRBJ2-5; 10 nucleotides line up with TRBD2. The J call is uncertain, as TRBJ2-7 better fits the DNA end. The CDR3 length is 14 residues. Germline CDR1 LGHNA, CDR2 YNFKEQ. The CDR3: CASSHTSGKGEQYF. The CDR3 DNA reads TGTGCCAGCAGCCATACTAGCGGGAAAGGCGAGCAGTACTTC.

This clonotype was seen more than once but under ten times. In nucleotides, the CDR3 is TGCGCCAGCAGCTTGGGGGACTCCCCAGATACGCAGTATTTT. This codes for CASSLGDSPDTQYF. V gene TRBV5-1 combines with J gene TRBJ2-3, with TRBD2 as a possible D gene (6 bases). Germline CDR1 is SGHRS and CDR2 is YFSETQ. The CDR3 is 14 amino acids. The V end lost 0 bases, the J end lost 4 bases, and 9 bases lay between the germline ends.

The V and J genes are TRBV12-3 or TRBV12-4 and TRBJ1-5; no firm D call. The CDR3 contains 15 residues. V shed 2 bases and J shed 3 bases, with 11 bases lying between them. The CDR3 sequence is CASSLMSSPNQPQHF. CDR3 bases: TGTGCCAGCAGTTTAATGTCCAGCCCCAATCAGCCCCAGCATTTT.